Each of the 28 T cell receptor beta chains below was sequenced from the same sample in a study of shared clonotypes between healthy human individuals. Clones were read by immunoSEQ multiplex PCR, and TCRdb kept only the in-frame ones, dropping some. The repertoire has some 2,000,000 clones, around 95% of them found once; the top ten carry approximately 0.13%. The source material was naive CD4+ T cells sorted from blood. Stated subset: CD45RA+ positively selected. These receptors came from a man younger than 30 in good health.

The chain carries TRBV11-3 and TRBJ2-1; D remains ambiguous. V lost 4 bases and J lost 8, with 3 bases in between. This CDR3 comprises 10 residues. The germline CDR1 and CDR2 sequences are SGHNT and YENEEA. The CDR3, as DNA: TGTGCCAGCAGCTCGTATGAGCAGTTCTTC. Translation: CASSSYEQFF.

The CDR3 reads CASSLAGGVYNEQFF. CDR3 DNA: TGTGCCAGCAGCTTGGCGGGGGGCGTCTACAATGAGCAGTTCTTC. The V gene is TRBV11-2, the J gene TRBJ2-1, with TRBD2 matching over 8 bases. The CDR3 has 15 amino acids. After removal of 3 bases from V and 3 bases from J, the junction contained 4 bases not matched to a gene. Per the germline V gene, CDR1 is SGHAT and CDR2 is FQNNGV.

The CDR3 reads CASSHDHYAHGEQYF. CDR3 DNA: TGTGCCAGCTCACACGATCATTACGCCCACGGCGAGCAGTACTTC. The chain carries TRBV18 and TRBJ2-7; the D is unclear. The CDR3 length is 15 residues. The V end lost 4 bases, the J end lost 6 bases, and 19 bases lay between the germline ends. CDR1 and CDR2 (germline): KGHSH, LQKENI.

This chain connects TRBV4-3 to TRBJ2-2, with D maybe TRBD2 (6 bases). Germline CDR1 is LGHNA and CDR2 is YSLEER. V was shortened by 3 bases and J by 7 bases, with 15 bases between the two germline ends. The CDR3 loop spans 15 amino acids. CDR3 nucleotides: TGCGCCAGCAGCCAGCCCGGACTACGTGGCGGGGAGCTGTTTTTT. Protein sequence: CASSQPGLRGGELFF.

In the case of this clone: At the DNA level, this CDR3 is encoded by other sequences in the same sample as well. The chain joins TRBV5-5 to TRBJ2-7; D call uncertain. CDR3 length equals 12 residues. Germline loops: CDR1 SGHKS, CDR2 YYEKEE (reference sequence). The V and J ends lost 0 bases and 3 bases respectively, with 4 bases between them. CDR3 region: CASSLGDYEQYF. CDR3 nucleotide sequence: TGTGCCAGCAGCTTGGGGGACTACGAGCAGTACTTC.

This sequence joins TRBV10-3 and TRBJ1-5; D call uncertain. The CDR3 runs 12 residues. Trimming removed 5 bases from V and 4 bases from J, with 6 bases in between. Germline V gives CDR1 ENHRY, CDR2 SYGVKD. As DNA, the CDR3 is TGTGCCATCAGTCCAGAGAATCAGCCCCAGCATTTT. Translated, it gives CAISPENQPQHF.

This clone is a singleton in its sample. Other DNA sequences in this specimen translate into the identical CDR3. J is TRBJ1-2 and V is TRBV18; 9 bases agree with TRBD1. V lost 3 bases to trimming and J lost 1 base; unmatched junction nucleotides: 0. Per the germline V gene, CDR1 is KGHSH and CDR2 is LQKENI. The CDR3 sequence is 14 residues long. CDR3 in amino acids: CASSPGQGNYGYTF. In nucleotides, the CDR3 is TGTGCCAGCTCACCGGGACAGGGTAACTATGGCTACACCTTC.

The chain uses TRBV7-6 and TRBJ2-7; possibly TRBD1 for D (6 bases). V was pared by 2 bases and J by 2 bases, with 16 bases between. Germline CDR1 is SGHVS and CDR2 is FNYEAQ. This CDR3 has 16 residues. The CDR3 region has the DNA TGTGCCAGCAGCTTAATGGGGGCAGTCTCCGCCTACGAGCAGTACTTC. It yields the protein CASSLMGAVSAYEQYF. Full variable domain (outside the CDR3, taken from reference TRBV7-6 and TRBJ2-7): GAGVSQSPRYKVTKRGQDVALRCDPISGHVSLYWYRQALGQGPEFLTYFNYEAQQDKSGLPNDRFSAERPEGSISTLTIQRTEQRDSAMYRCASSLMGAVSAYEQYFGPGTRLTVT.

Here the CDR3 reads CASTSSRVETSPLHF. DNA for the CDR3: TGTGCCAGCACTTCGTCGCGGGTGGAAACTTCACCCCTCCACTTT. The chain couples TRBV7-8 to TRBJ1-6; D unclear. The CDR3 loop spans 15 amino acids. Trimming removed 7 bases from V and 9 bases from J, with 19 bases in between. Germline V gene sequence: CDR1 SGHVS, CDR2 FQNEAQ.

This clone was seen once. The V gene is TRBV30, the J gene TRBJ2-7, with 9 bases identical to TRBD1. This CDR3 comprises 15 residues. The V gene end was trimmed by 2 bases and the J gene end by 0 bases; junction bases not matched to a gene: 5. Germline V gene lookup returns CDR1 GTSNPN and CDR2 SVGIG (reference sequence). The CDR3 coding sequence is TGTGCCTGGAGTCAGCAGACAGGGGGCTCCTACGAGCAGTACTTC. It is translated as CAWSQQTGGSYEQYF.

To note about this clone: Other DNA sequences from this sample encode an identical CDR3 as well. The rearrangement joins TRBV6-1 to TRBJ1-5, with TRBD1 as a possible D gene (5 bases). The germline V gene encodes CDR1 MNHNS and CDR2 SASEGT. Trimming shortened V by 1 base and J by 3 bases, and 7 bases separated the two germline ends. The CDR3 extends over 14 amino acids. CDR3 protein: CASSEGQSNQPQHF. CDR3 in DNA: TGTGCCAGCAGTGAAGGACAGTCCAATCAGCCCCAGCATTTT.

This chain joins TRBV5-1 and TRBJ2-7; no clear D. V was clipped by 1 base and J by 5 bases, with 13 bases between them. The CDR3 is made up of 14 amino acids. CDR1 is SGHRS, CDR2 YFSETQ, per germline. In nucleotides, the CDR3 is TGCGCCAGCAGCTTGAGTGAGGTAACAGACGAGCAGTACTTC. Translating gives CASSLSEVTDEQYF. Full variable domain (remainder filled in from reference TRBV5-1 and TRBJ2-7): KAGVTQTPRYLIKTRGQQVTLSCSPISGHRSVSWYQQTPGQGLQFLFEYFSETQRNKGNFPGRFSGRQFSNSRSEMNVSTLELGDSALYLCASSLSEVTDEQYFGPGTRLTVT.

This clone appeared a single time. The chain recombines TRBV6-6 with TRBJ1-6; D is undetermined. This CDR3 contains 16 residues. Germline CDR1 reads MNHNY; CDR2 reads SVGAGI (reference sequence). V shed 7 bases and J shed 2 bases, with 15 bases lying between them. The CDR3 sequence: CASTDLRATYNSPLHF. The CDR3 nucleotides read TGTGCCAGCACTGACTTGAGGGCGACCTATAATTCACCCCTCCACTTT.

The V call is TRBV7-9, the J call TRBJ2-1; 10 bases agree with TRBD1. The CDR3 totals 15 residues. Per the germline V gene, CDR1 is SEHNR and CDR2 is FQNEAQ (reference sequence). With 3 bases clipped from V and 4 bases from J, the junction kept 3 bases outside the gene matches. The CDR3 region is CASSFDRGLYNEQFF. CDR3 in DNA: TGTGCCAGCAGCTTTGACAGGGGGCTTTACAATGAGCAGTTCTTC.

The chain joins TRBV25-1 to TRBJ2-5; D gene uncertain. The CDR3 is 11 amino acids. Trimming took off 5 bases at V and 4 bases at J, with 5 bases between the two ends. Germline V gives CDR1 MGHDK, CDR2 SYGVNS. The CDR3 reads CASSPGETQYF. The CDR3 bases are TGTGCCAGCAGTCCTGGAGAGACCCAGTACTTC.

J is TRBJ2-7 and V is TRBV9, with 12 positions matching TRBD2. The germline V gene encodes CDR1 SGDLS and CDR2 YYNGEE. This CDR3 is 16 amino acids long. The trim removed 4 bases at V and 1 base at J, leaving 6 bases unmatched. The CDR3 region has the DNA TGTGCCAGCAGCTCGTCCGGGACTAGCGGGTCCTACGAGCAGTACTTC. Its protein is CASSSSGTSGSYEQYF.

DNA of the CDR3: TGTGCCAGCAGCTTGGGTAGGACCCCCTACGAGCAGTACTTC. Protein sequence: CASSLGRTPYEQYF. This chain connects TRBV5-4 to TRBJ2-7; D not certain. This CDR3 has 14 residues. The germline V gene encodes CDR1 SGHNT and CDR2 YYREEE (reference sequence). V was trimmed by 0 bases and J by 2 bases, leaving 9 bases between them.

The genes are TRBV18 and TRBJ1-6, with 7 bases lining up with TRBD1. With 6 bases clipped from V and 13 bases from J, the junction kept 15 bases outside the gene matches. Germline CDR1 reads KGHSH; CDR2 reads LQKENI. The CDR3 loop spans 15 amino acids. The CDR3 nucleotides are TGTGCCAGCTCCCAGGACGGGTCGACCAGGGGGCCCCTCCACTTT. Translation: CASSQDGSTRGPLHF. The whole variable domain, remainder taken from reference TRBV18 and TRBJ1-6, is NAGVMQNPRHLVRRRGQEARLRCSPMKGHSHVYWYRQLPEEGLKFMVYLQKENIIDESGMPKERFSAEFPKEGPSILRIQQVVRGDSAAYFCASSQDGSTRGPLHFGNGTRLTVT.

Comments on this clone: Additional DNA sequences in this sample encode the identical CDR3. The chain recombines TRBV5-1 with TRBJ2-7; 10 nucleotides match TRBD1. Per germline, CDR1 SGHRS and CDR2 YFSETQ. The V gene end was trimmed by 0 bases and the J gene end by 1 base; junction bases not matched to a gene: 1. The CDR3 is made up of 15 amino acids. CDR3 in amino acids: CASSLGQGASYEQYF. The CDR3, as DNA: TGCGCCAGCAGCTTGGGACAGGGGGCTTCCTACGAGCAGTACTTC.

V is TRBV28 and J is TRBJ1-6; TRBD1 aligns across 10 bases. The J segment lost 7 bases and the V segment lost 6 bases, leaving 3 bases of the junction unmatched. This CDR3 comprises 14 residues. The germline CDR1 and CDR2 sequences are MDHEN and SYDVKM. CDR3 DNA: TGTGCCAGCAGCGGACAGGGGGGAAATTCACCCCTCCACTTT. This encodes CASSGQGGNSPLHF.

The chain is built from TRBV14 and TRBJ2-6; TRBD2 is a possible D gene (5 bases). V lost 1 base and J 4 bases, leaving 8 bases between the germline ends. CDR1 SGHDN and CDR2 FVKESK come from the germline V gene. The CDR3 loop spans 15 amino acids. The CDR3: CASSQVGRGANVLTF. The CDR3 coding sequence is TGTGCCAGCAGCCAAGTTGGGAGAGGGGCCAACGTCCTGACTTTC.

The CDR3 here is CASSAWGGGLNTEAFF. As DNA, the CDR3 is TGTGCCAGCAGTGCGTGGGGAGGGGGACTGAACACTGAAGCTTTCTTT. The chain combines TRBV6-1 with TRBJ1-1, with D perhaps matching TRBD1 (6 bases). V was trimmed by 4 bases and J by 0 bases, leaving 15 bases between them. This CDR3 contains 16 residues. Germline V gene sequence: CDR1 MNHNS, CDR2 SASEGT.

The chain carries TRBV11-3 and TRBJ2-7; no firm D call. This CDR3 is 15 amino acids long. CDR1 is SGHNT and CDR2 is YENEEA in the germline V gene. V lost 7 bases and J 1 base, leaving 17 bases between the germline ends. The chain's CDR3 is CASTPSVKGSYEQYF. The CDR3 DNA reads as TGTGCCAGCACCCCCTCGGTGAAGGGATCCTACGAGCAGTACTTC.

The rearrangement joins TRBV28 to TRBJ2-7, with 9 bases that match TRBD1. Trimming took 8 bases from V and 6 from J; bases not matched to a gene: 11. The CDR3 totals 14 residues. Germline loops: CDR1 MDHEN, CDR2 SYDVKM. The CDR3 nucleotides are TGTGCCAGCTCTCGGACAGGGGATGGCAGCGAGCAGTACTTC. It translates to CASSRTGDGSEQYF.

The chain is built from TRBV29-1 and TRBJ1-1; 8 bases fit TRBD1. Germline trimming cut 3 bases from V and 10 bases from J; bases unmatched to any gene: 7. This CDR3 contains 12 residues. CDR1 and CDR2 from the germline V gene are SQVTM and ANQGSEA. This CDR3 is CSVDPGQVGAFF. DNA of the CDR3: TGCAGCGTTGATCCGGGACAGGTCGGAGCTTTCTTT.

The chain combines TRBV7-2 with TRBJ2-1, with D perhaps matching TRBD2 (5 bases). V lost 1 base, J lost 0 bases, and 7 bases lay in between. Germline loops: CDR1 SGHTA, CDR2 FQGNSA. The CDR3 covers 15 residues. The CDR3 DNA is TGTGCCAGCAGCTTAGTGGGGAGCTCCTACAATGAGCAGTTCTTC. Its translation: CASSLVGSSYNEQFF.

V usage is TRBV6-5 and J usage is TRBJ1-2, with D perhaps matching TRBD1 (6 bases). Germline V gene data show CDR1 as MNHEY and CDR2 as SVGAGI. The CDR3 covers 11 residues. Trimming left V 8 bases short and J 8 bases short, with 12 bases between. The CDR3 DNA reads TGTGCCAGCTCCGGGACACTGGGCTACACCTTC. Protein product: CASSGTLGYTF.

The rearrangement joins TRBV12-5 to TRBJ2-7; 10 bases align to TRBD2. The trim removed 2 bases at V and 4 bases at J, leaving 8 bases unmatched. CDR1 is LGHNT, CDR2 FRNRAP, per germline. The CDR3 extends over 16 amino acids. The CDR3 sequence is CASGLFPAGGHYEQYF. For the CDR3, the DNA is TGTGCTAGTGGTTTGTTTCCAGCGGGAGGGCATTACGAGCAGTACTTC.